This T cell receptor beta chain was captured by sequencing in a study of cytomegalovirus exposure and HLA in healthy donors. This clone was observed a few times. Its target is unknown. The CDR3 is made up of 13 amino acids. Germline V gene data show CDR1 as MNHEY and CDR2 as SMNVEV (reference sequence). V lost 6 bases to trimming and J lost 6 bases; unmatched junction nucleotides: 6. Primers: 60 Vbeta forward and 13 Jbeta reverse. The table came from immunoSEQ multiplex PCR; TCRdb's copy has only in-frame clones and leaves some out. The top ten clones hold 5.5% to 7% of a sample with some 54,000 clones, around 80% of them seen once. The study's findings and limits: Available immune exposure information was restricted to CMV serostatus only. A few CMV-associated chains were confirmed in vitro to be specific for CMV antigens.

The receptor was isolated from a male donor in good health and CMV-seronegative. The sequenced sample was PBMCs. V usage is TRBV27 and J usage is TRBJ1-1; 8 bases line up with TRBD1. CDR3 residues: CASSNTGGPEAFF. The CDR3 DNA is TGTGCCAGCAGCAATACAGGGGGTCCTGAAGCTTTCTTT.